Following are 23 T cell receptor beta chains from one sample sequenced in a study of blood T cell repertoires in COVID-19 (dated by TCRdb to 2018 to 2021). Library generation was performed with the immunoSEQ multiplex PCR assay. TCRdb carries this immuneACCESS record with in-frame sequences only. Its versions omit some clonotypes, under half of them owing to an unresolved V gene in the studies checked, with the rest unexplained. The sample records about 210,000 clones, around 89% of which are singletons. The top ten clonotypes cover 4.5% to 5.5% of the sample. The sequencing sample was made of peripheral blood. Receptor source: a middle-aged woman with acute or convalescent COVID-19.

The chain links TRBV7-9 to TRBJ1-1; D ambiguous. This CDR3 has 12 amino acids. V lost 4 bases and J 11 bases, leaving 14 bases between the germline ends. Germline values: CDR1 SEHNR, CDR2 FQNEAQ (reference sequence). CDR3 region: CASSSPGRSAFF. The CDR3 nucleotides are TGTGCCAGCAGCTCCCCCGGCCGGAGTGCTTTCTTT.

V is TRBV4-1 and J is TRBJ2-1; TRBD2 matches 8 bases. The CDR3 contains 15 residues. Trimming cost V 0 bases and J 10 bases; bases outside gene matches: 8. CDR1 and CDR2 (germline): MGHRA, YSYEKL. The CDR3 loop reads CASSQEGRRGEEQFF. CDR3 nucleotides: TGCGCCAGCAGCCAAGAAGGTCGGCGGGGGGAGGAGCAGTTCTTC.

The genes are TRBV4-1 and TRBJ1-6; 7 positions agree with TRBD1. The length of the CDR3 is 17 residues. From germline, CDR1 is MGHRA and CDR2 YSYEKL. The V segment lost 1 base and the J segment 3 bases; nucleotides outside the gene matches: 6. CDR3 loop: CASSQGQGVIYNSPLHF. CDR3 DNA: TGCGCCAGCAGCCAAGGGCAGGGGGTGATCTATAATTCACCCCTCCACTTT.

The chain carries TRBV2 and TRBJ1-1, with a possible D match to TRBD1 (6 bases). The germline V and J ends were trimmed by 4 bases and 0 bases, with 9 bases remaining between them. This CDR3 is built from 14 residues. Germline CDR1 and CDR2: SNHLY and FYNNEI. CDR3 DNA: TGTGCCAGCAGTGGCAGGACAGTGAACACTGAAGCTTTCTTT. Translated, it gives CASSGRTVNTEAFF.

The chain couples TRBV6-5 to TRBJ1-4; 9 positions match TRBD1. V was pared by 4 bases and J by 4 bases, with 4 bases of the junction left unmatched. The CDR3 has 15 residues. The germline V gene has CDR1 MNHEY and CDR2 SVGAGI. CDR3 in DNA: TGTGCCAGCAGTTCCGGGACAGGGATTAATGAAAAACTGTTTTTT. Translated, it gives CASSSGTGINEKLFF.

The chain links TRBV15 to TRBJ1-2; 10 nucleotides line up with TRBD1. This CDR3 has 15 residues. The trim removed 0 bases at V and 3 bases at J, leaving 1 base unmatched. CDR1 and CDR2 (germline): LNHNV, YYDKDF (reference sequence). DNA of the CDR3: TGTGCCACCAGCAGAGAGACAGGGGGCGACTATGGCTACACCTTC. Amino acid sequence: CATSRETGGDYGYTF.

V and J are TRBV5-1 and TRBJ2-1, with D perhaps TRBD2 (5 bases). This CDR3 is built from 15 residues. V lost 2 bases and J 2 bases, leaving 11 bases between the germline ends. CDR1 and CDR2 (germline): SGHRS, YFSETQ. CDR3 in amino acids: CASSFGGLTYNEQFF. The CDR3 DNA follows: TGCGCCAGCAGCTTTGGCGGGCTGACCTACAATGAGCAGTTCTTC.

V is TRBV6-1 and J is TRBJ1-5, with D hard to call. This CDR3 region has 16 residues. Trimming stripped 1 base from V and 0 bases from J, with 10 bases between. Per the germline V gene, CDR1 is MNHNS and CDR2 is SASEGT. The CDR3 region has the DNA TGTGCCAGCAGTGAAGGGCGGACTTATAGCAATCAGCCCCAGCATTTT. Protein sequence: CASSEGRTYSNQPQHF.

The chain links TRBV10-3 to TRBJ1-2, with D maybe TRBD1 (5 bases). The V and J ends lost 2 bases and 7 bases respectively, with 14 bases between them. The CDR3 runs to 14 residues. Per germline, CDR1 ENHRY and CDR2 SYGVKD. The CDR3 loop reads CAISENPGTSGYTF. The DNA for the CDR3 is TGTGCCATCAGTGAGAATCCGGGGACTAGTGGCTACACCTTC.

The J gene is TRBJ1-4, the V gene TRBV5-1, with D maybe TRBD1 (5 bases). Germline V gene sequence: CDR1 SGHRS, CDR2 YFSETQ. The CDR3 totals 15 residues. Trimming removed 5 bases at V and 0 bases at J, with 11 bases between. For the CDR3, the DNA is TGCGCCAGCAGGCCCATAGGGGCAACTAATGAAAAACTGTTTTTT. It codes for CASRPIGATNEKLFF.

The chain links TRBV29-1 to TRBJ1-2; 9 bases agree with TRBD1. Germline loops: CDR1 SQVTM, CDR2 ANQGSEA. The V and J ends lost 4 bases and 12 bases, in that order; junction bases with no gene match: 6. CDR3 length: 11 residues. The CDR3 reads CSVGQGEKDTF. The CDR3 DNA follows: TGCAGCGTTGGACAGGGGGAAAAAGACACCTTC.

The rearrangement links TRBV3-1 (or the pseudogene TRBV3-2) to TRBJ1-6, with TRBD1 identical over 9 bases. The V gene end was trimmed by 1 base and the J gene end by 9 bases; junction bases not matched to a gene: 4. The CDR3 sequence is 15 residues long. Germline CDR1 is LGHDT and CDR2 is YNNKEL (reference sequence). DNA for the CDR3: TGTGCCAGCAGCCAAGGTACAGGGGGCGGTTCACCCCTCCACTTT. Protein product: CASSQGTGGGSPLHF.

V is TRBV5-6 and J is TRBJ1-4, with TRBD1 as a possible D gene (6 bases). V was clipped by 6 bases and J by 7 bases, with 19 bases between them. This CDR3 is 15 amino acids long. Per the germline V gene, CDR1 is SGHDT and CDR2 is YYEEEE. The chain's CDR3 is CASTPSPGGAEKLFF. The CDR3 DNA is TGTGCCAGCACCCCTTCGCCGGGGGGGGCTGAAAAACTGTTTTTT.

The V and J genes are TRBV18 and TRBJ1-5; D might be TRBD1 (5 bases). CDR1 and CDR2 from the germline V gene are KGHSH and LQKENI. The V and J ends lost 0 bases and 8 bases respectively, with 11 bases between them. The CDR3 spans 14 residues. This CDR3 reads CASSPPEGRKPQHF. The DNA of the CDR3 is TGTGCCAGCTCACCACCGGAGGGACGGAAGCCCCAGCATTTT.

The chain carries TRBV2 and TRBJ1-2, with D perhaps TRBD1 (6 bases). CDR3 size: 13 residues. V was cut by 5 bases and J by 4 bases, with 11 bases left in between. Looked up from germline, CDR1 is SNHLY and CDR2 is FYNNEI. CDR3: CASSQTGTYGYTF. As DNA, the CDR3 is TGTGCCAGCAGTCAAACAGGGACCTATGGCTACACCTTC. The full variable domain, rest sourced from reference TRBV2 and TRBJ1-2, is EPEVTQTPSHQVTQMGQEVILRCVPISNHLYFYWYRQILGQKVEFLVSFYNNEISEKSEIFDDQFSVERPDGSNFTLKIRSTKLEDSAMYFCASSQTGTYGYTFGSGTRLTVV.

The chain has TRBV4-1 and TRBJ1-5, with D tentatively TRBD1 (5 bases). This CDR3 spans 13 amino acids. Germline values: CDR1 MGHRA, CDR2 YSYEKL. Trimming pared 0 bases from V and 9 bases from J, leaving 9 bases between. The CDR3 DNA is TGCGCCAGCAGCCAAGATAGGGGCCGGCCCCAGCATTTT. Its translation: CASSQDRGRPQHF.

J is TRBJ1-2 and V is TRBV5-5; 10 positions match TRBD1. The CDR3 length is 13 residues. The germline V gene has CDR1 SGHKS and CDR2 YYEKEE (reference sequence). Trimming cost V 7 bases and J 5 bases; bases outside gene matches: 5. CDR3 coding DNA: TGTGCCAGCCGGACAGGGGGACGGTATGGCTACACCTTC. It is translated as CASRTGGRYGYTF.

The chain carries TRBV10-3 and TRBJ1-1, with TRBD1 identical over 7 bases. CDR1 is ENHRY and CDR2 is SYGVKD in the germline V gene. J lost 5 bases, V lost 4 bases, and 7 bases had no gene match. The CDR3 extends over 14 amino acids. DNA of the CDR3: TGTGCCATCAGTGTAGACAGGGCCGGGACTGAAGCTTTCTTT. Translation gives CAISVDRAGTEAFF.

The sample holds one count of this clone. The chain combines TRBV11-2 with TRBJ2-3, with 9 bases aligning to TRBD2. Germline CDR1 SGHAT, CDR2 FQNNGV. This CDR3 comprises 17 residues. Losses at the gene ends were 0 bases for V and 4 bases for J; bases not matched to a gene: 8. The CDR3 is CASSLDTGLASSDTQYF. The CDR3 nucleotides are TGTGCCAGCAGCTTAGATACAGGACTAGCGTCGTCAGATACGCAGTATTTT.

The rearrangement uses TRBV28 and TRBJ1-2; D unresolved. V was cut by 3 bases and J by 4 bases, with 6 bases left in between. Germline V CDR1 and CDR2: MDHEN, SYDVKM. The CDR3 sequence is 12 residues long. DNA for the CDR3: TGTGCCAGCAGTTTCAGAATCTATGGCTACACCTTC. Translation gives CASSFRIYGYTF.

The J gene is TRBJ1-1, the V gene TRBV10-3; D is perhaps TRBD1 (6 bases). The CDR3 sequence is 14 residues long. From germline, CDR1 is ENHRY and CDR2 SYGVKD. V lost 10 bases, J lost 3 bases, and 18 bases lay in between. CDR3 in amino acids: CASQVGGLDTEAFF. The CDR3, as DNA: TGTGCCAGCCAAGTTGGGGGCTTGGACACTGAAGCTTTCTTT.

The gene calls are TRBV27 and TRBJ2-3, with 8 bases aligning to TRBD2. The germline V gene encodes CDR1 MNHEY and CDR2 SMNVEV (reference sequence). After removal of 8 bases from V and 1 base from J, the junction contained 17 bases not matched to a gene. The CDR3 spans 18 residues. DNA for the CDR3: TGTGCCAGCGGCCCCCCCCCGGGGGGGGCCTTAGGCACAGATACGCAGTATTTT. Translating gives CASGPPPGGALGTDTQYF.

This rearrangement joins TRBV4-1 to TRBJ2-6; D possibly corresponds to TRBD1 (6 bases). Trimming removed 0 bases from V and 0 bases from J, with 15 bases in between. The CDR3 is 19 residues long. Germline-derived CDR1 and CDR2 are MGHRA and YSYEKL. Here the CDR3 DNA reads TGCGCCAGCAGCCAAGATCAGGACAGATCAAGCTCTGGGGCCAACGTCCTGACTTTC. It is translated as CASSQDQDRSSSGANVLTF.